The source of this TCR beta chain is a study of T cell responses to AZD1222 COVID-19 vaccine. In the case of this clone: Its target is not known.

Overall study results and limits: The sample set comprised mostly white British donors with more females, and clonal diversity was possibly underestimated. At 160-218 and 743-854, vaccine-associated CD4 TCRs were dominant, and they spanned spike.

Some clones are missing from TCRdb's copy, which holds only in-frame ones; the method was immunoSEQ multiplex PCR. The data hold 190,000 or so clones, with 80% to 95% observed a single time. The CDR3 has 15 amino acids. Deletions cut 6 bases from V and 2 bases from J, with 16 bases between. The germline V gene has CDR1 MNHNY and CDR2 SVGAGI (reference sequence). This rearrangement joins TRBV6-6 to TRBJ2-5; D uncertain. The material sequenced was peripheral blood, taken 28 days after the second AZD1222 dose. The receptor's source is an adult who received the AZD1222 COVID-19 vaccine. This chain's CDR3 is CASSPTSARQETQYF. CDR3 nucleotides: TGTGCCAGCAGCCCGACCTCCGCCCGGCAAGAGACCCAGTACTTC.